A selection of T cell receptor beta chains follows, all from one sample in a study of blood T cells in healthy people across ages. MiXCR, applied by TCRdb to the 5' RACE reads, yields one record per CDR3 protein. The table has around 600,000 distinct CDR3 sequences, 40% to 50% seen once. Sequenced: blood. Receptors originate from a man at least 80 years old in good health. The CDR3 runs from the conserved cysteine through the conserved F or W. Fields, in order: V gene, J gene, CDR3 protein.

TRBV20-1	TRBJ2-7	CSARDRLAGGEQYF
TRBV15	TRBJ1-6	CATSRNRGSNSPLHF
TRBV24-1	TRBJ2-1	CATSDVYNEQFF
TRBV7-2	TRBJ1-4	CASSLVEGKLFF
TRBV7-9	TRBJ1-1	CASSPPGVMNTEAFF
TRBV20-1	TRBJ1-2	CSARDRARASLYGYTF
TRBV7-6	-	CASSLDGGQNYEQYF
TRBV11-2	TRBJ2-7	CASSRGTSVYEQYF
TRBV29-1	TRBJ1-5	CSVRVSNQPQHF
TRBV5-1	TRBJ2-5	CASSLDREGETQYF
TRBV27	TRBJ2-3	CASSPGTSGPRGTQYF
TRBV20-1	TRBJ2-2	CSARVLEAGELFF
TRBV27	TRBJ2-7	CASSLRVAGGFNGQYF
TRBV6-5	TRBJ1-5	CAGSVGGTDNQPQHF
TRBV20-1	TRBJ2-7	CGAYLHETYEQYF
TRBV20-1	TRBJ1-1	CSANRESRSYTEAFF
TRBV7-2	TRBJ2-5	CASSLGAARSQETQYF
TRBV4-3	TRBJ1-2	CASSQDRYYDYGYTF
TRBV20-1	TRBJ2-1	CSAVSGRADEQFF
TRBV4-1	TRBJ2-7	CASSQGGLAVGAYEQYF
TRBV21-1	TRBJ2-1	CASSKGADEQFF
TRBV7-3	TRBJ2-7	CASSLTSIYEQYF
TRBV6-5	TRBJ1-1	CASSRLEGRVTEAFF
TRBV30	TRBJ2-7	CAWSDRDRGWYGQYF
TRBV5-1	-	CASSFTGDGRETQYF
TRBV6-6	TRBJ1-4	CASSYSGHEKLFF